The clone carrying this T cell receptor beta chain was counted only a few times. The data stem from a study of human T cells and chemical hapten exposure. TCRdb reprocessed the RACE reads with MiXCR, giving one entry per CDR3 protein. The sample carries about 180,000 distinct CDR3 sequences, 30% recorded once. Time point here: pre-sensitization, week 0. Described treatment: therapeutic diphenylcyclopropenone sensitization with weekly scalp DPC. Suited to DPC and affected by alopecia, the donors ranged from 18 to 70 years old. The CDR3 contains 12 residues. Trimming took off 4 bases at V and 6 bases at J, with 9 bases between the two ends. CDR1 and CDR2 (germline): ENHRY, SYGVKD.

This TCR derives from a woman in her 30s with alopecia areata. Some clones in this sample may be carry-over from other donors' samples. Source: whole blood, taken in connection with sensitization to the hapten diphenylcyclopropenone (DPC). The J gene is TRBJ1-1, the V gene TRBV10-3; the D gene is possibly TRBD1 (5 bases). CDR3: CAISVGGAEAFF. DNA for the CDR3: TGTGCCATCAGTGTGGGGGGAGCTGAAGCTTTCTTT.